Detailed here is one TCR beta chain. The sample belongs to a study of blood T cell repertoires in COVID-19. About the research overall: The United States, Italy and Spain provided the acute and convalescent COVID-19 samples. Nucleic acid was either cDNA or gDNA, and it came from T cells, B-cell-depleted T cells, or PBMCs.

Authors' methods: It was from reference gene primer amplification that nucleated cell counts were estimated. Profiled with immunoSEQ multiplex PCR; TCRdb holds only in-frame clones, not every one. The DNA gave D and trimming, while V, J and clone size come from that table. The sample shows 99,000 or so clones, about 89% of them seen only once. Germline CDR1 and CDR2: SGHTA and FQGNSA. The CDR3 covers 17 residues. V shed 1 base and J shed 2 bases, with 15 bases lying between them. The J gene is TRBJ2-1, the V gene TRBV7-2; weak D call: TRBD1 (7 bases). The sequencing sample was made of peripheral blood. The source is a human donor in a cohort sampled during active COVID-19. CDR3 loop: CASSLGARGVTYNEQFF. CDR3 DNA sequence: TGTGCCAGCAGCTTAGGGGCCAGGGGGGTAACCTACAATGAGCAGTTCTTC.